These 21 T cell receptor beta chains were sequenced from one sample in a study of blood T cells in healthy people across ages. Then a second PCR, running about 7 to 11 cycles, was carried out with a sample-barcoded 5' primer and a J-beta primer mix. TCRdb re-analysed the 5' RACE reads in MiXCR, keeping a single row per CDR3 protein. The table includes 650,000 to 1,000,000 distinct CDR3 sequences, less than 60% detected once. Source material: blood. Source of these receptors: a man older than 75 in good health.

The chain couples TRBV4-3 to TRBJ2-1, with D possibly being TRBD1 (6 bases). CDR3 length: 15 amino acids. V lost 0 bases and J 5 bases, leaving 11 bases between the germline ends. The germline V gene has CDR1 LGHNA and CDR2 YSLEER. CDR3 region: CASSQEGAAHNEQFF. CDR3 coding DNA: TGCGCCAGCAGCCAAGAGGGGGCAGCACACAATGAGCAGTTCTTC.

This clonotype was found a few times. The DNA for the CDR3 is TGTGCCAGCGAAATACTTCAGGGTCCTGCTGAAGCTTTCTTT. Protein sequence: CASEILQGPAEAFF. The V and J genes are TRBV2 and TRBJ1-1; D possibly corresponds to TRBD1 (5 bases). Germline V gene data show CDR1 as SNHLY and CDR2 as FYNNEI. CDR3 length: 14 amino acids. The V and J ends lost 8 bases and 6 bases respectively, with 19 bases between them.

CDR3 loop: CASSRGQGTFYEQYF. The DNA for the CDR3 is TGTGCCAGCAGTCGCGGACAGGGGACATTTTACGAGCAGTACTTC. The chain carries TRBV7-2 and TRBJ2-7, with TRBD1 identical over 9 bases. The CDR3 sequence is 15 residues long. Trimming cost V 6 bases and J 4 bases; bases outside gene matches: 10. CDR1 and CDR2 (germline): SGHTA, FQGNSA.

There are many counts of this clonotype. The CDR3 spells CASSYPSGADIDEQFF. DNA for the CDR3: TGTGCCAGCAGTTACCCCTCCGGGGCAGATATCGATGAGCAGTTCTTC. This chain uses TRBV6-2 or TRBV6-3 with TRBJ2-1, with D perhaps given as TRBD1 or TRBD2 (5 bases each). This CDR3 region has 16 residues. Trimming took 2 bases from V and 8 from J, leaving 19 bases between them. Germline CDR1 and CDR2: MNHEY and SVGEGT.

As regards this clonotype: The junction does not match germline at one end; this may be a read error. This rearrangement joins TRBV7-2 to TRBJ1-6, with D hard to call. Per germline, CDR1 SGHTA and CDR2 FQGNSA. This CDR3 has 17 residues. The CDR3 DNA reads TGTGCCTGCAGCCCAGCGGTCCGGAGCTCCTATAATTCACCCCTCCACTTT. It translates to CACSPAVRSSYNSPLHF.

This clonotype was seen only a few times. The chain employs TRBV5-6 and TRBJ2-3; the D gene is possibly TRBD2 (6 bases). Germline loops: CDR1 SGHDT, CDR2 YYEEEE. Trimming took 2 bases from V and 0 from J, leaving 13 bases between them. The CDR3 has 16 residues. CDR3 amino acids: CASSFGSGLSTDTQYF. The CDR3 DNA is TGTGCCAGCAGCTTCGGGAGCGGACTAAGCACAGATACGCAGTATTTT.

Notes on this clonotype: A much larger clone is a single base away; this may be a read error. This chain connects TRBV28 to TRBJ1-1; 7 bases agree with TRBD1. This CDR3 is built from 14 residues. Per the germline V gene, CDR1 is MDHEN and CDR2 is SYDVKM. The V segment lost 7 bases and the J segment 12 bases; nucleotides outside the gene matches: 17. The CDR3 is CASTASLTGDLPFF. The CDR3 coding sequence is TGTGCCAGCACCGCATCCCTCACAGGGGATTTGCCTTTCTTT.

This chain links TRBV10-3 with TRBJ2-7; 7 bases line up with TRBD1. Germline V gives CDR1 ENHRY, CDR2 SYGVKD. The CDR3 is 14 residues long. V lost 6 bases, J lost 7 bases, and 12 bases stayed unmatched. CDR3 nucleotide sequence: TGTGCCATCAGGGGGGACAGCTCCTACAATGAGCAGTACTTC. This encodes CAIRGDSSYNEQYF.

The rearrangement joins TRBV24-1 to TRBJ1-2; a weak D match, TRBD1 (5 bases). Germline values: CDR1 KGHDR, CDR2 SFDVKD. The V gene lost 4 bases and the J gene lost 8 bases, with 13 bases spanning the gap. The CDR3 is 13 residues long. The CDR3 DNA follows: TGTGCCACCAGTGAGCAGGTGGGGCTCGGCTACACCTTC. Its protein is CATSEQVGLGYTF.

A word on this clonotype: With a much larger clone just one base away, this may be a read error. The CDR3 end shows no conserved phenylalanine or tryptophan, and so a read error is likely. The chain joins TRBV7-2 to TRBJ2-5; 7 nucleotides line up with TRBD2. V lost 5 bases to trimming and J lost 5 bases; unmatched junction nucleotides: 2. Germline V gene data show CDR1 as SGHTA and CDR2 as FQGNSA. This CDR3 region has 12 residues. DNA of the CDR3: TGTGCCAGCAGCGGGGGGGTGGAGACCCAGTACTAC. This encodes CASSGGVETQYY.

V gene TRBV7-2 combines with J gene TRBJ2-1; weak D call: TRBD2 (6 bases). V was clipped by 4 bases and J by 5 bases, with 12 bases between them. Germline CDR1 SGHTA, CDR2 FQGNSA. The length of the CDR3 is 14 residues. The CDR3, as DNA: TGTGCCAGCAGCTATAGGAGGGGTAACAATGAGCAGTTCTTC. This codes for CASSYRRGNNEQFF.

This clonotype was counted between two and nine times. CDR3 sequence reads: CASSRAGGEVNEQYF. The CDR3 DNA reads TGTGCCAGCAGCCGAGCAGGGGGCGAGGTAAACGAGCAGTACTTC. The V call is TRBV3-1, the J call TRBJ2-7; 8 bases are shared with TRBD1. The trim removed 4 bases at V and 5 bases at J, leaving 10 bases unmatched. The CDR3 loop spans 15 amino acids. Germline loops: CDR1 LGHDT, CDR2 YNNKEL (reference sequence).

Worth noting for this clonotype: This may arise from a read error, as a much more abundant clone is one base away. The rearrangement joins TRBV5-1 to TRBJ2-5, with D possibly called TRBD1 or TRBD2 (5 bases each). V lost 9 bases to trimming and J lost 11 bases, with 23 bases between them. The CDR3 sequence is 13 residues long. Germline-derived CDR1 and CDR2 are SGHRS and YFSETQ. The CDR3: CANSLEQGREQYF. For the CDR3, the DNA is TGCGCCAACAGTTTAGAGCAGGGAAGGGAGCAGTACTTC.

The genes are TRBV28 and TRBJ2-1, with TRBD2 matching 7 bases. The V and J ends lost 7 bases and 3 bases, in that order; junction bases with no gene match: 9. There are 15 residues in the CDR3. CDR1 and CDR2 (germline): MDHEN, SYDVKM. CDR3 coding DNA: TGTGCCAGCAACCCCCCCCCTAGCGGCTACAATGAGCAGTTCTTC. Its translation: CASNPPPSGYNEQFF.

The chain is built from TRBV7-3 and TRBJ2-3; TRBD2 might be the D (6 bases). Germline values: CDR1 SGHTA, CDR2 FQGTGA. This CDR3 is 16 amino acids long. V was trimmed by 2 bases and J by 3 bases, leaving 15 bases between them. The CDR3 sequence is CASSLHPGSGTDTQYF. CDR3 in DNA: TGTGCCAGCAGCTTACACCCCGGGAGTGGTACAGATACGCAGTATTTT.

J is TRBJ2-7 and V is TRBV12-3 or TRBV12-4; unclear D gene. Trimming stripped 6 bases from V and 7 bases from J, with 19 bases between. The CDR3 loop spans 14 amino acids. CDR3 sequence reads: CASSPLPFVNEQYF. Here the CDR3 DNA reads TGTGCCAGCAGCCCCCTACCTTTTGTCAATGAGCAGTACTTC.

This clonotype was recorded many times. The chain is built from TRBV29-1 and TRBJ2-1; possible D gene TRBD2, 5 bases. Germline-derived CDR1 and CDR2 are SQVTM and ANQGSEA. The CDR3 runs to 13 residues. Trimming pared 5 bases from V and 7 bases from J, leaving 15 bases between. The CDR3, as DNA: TGCAGCGTTTTAACTAGTCTAGATAATGAGCAGTTCTTC. It yields the protein CSVLTSLDNEQFF.

This clonotype was found a few times. V usage is TRBV28 and J usage is TRBJ2-7, with 9 bases that match TRBD2. Germline CDR1 is MDHEN and CDR2 is SYDVKM. CDR3 size: 13 residues. With 3 bases clipped from V and 5 bases from J, the junction kept 2 bases outside the gene matches. The CDR3 sequence: CASSFGGRDEQYF. The CDR3 DNA reads as TGTGCCAGCAGTTTTGGCGGGAGGGACGAGCAGTACTTC.

The rearrangement links TRBV7-2 to TRBJ2-4, with TRBD2 as a possible D gene (5 bases). Germline assignment: CDR1 SGHTA and CDR2 FQGNSA. This CDR3 is 16 amino acids long. Trimming left V 5 bases short and J 13 bases short, with 27 bases between. CDR3 DNA: TGTGCCAGCAGCAGAACCTCCAGCGGTTACTTCTACGGGCAGTACTTC. It yields the protein CASSRTSSGYFYGQYF. The entire variable domain, with the rest obtained from reference TRBV7-2 and TRBJ2-4, is as follows: GAGVSQSPSNKVTEKGKDVELRCDPISGHTALYWYRQSLGQGLEFLIYFQGNSAPDKSGLPSDRFSAERTGGSVSTLTIQRTQQEDSAVYLCASSRTSSGYFYGQYFGAGTRLSVL.

J is TRBJ1-1 and V is TRBV28; D not resolved. Deletions cut 3 bases from V and 7 bases from J, with 15 bases between. CDR1 and CDR2 from the germline V gene are MDHEN and SYDVKM. The CDR3 loop spans 14 amino acids. The CDR3 spells CASSFGSPPVEAFF. Here the CDR3 DNA reads TGTGCCAGCAGTTTCGGTTCCCCCCCTGTTGAAGCTTTCTTT.

CDR3 bases: TGCAGCGGAAGACAGGCCAACTCCTACAATGAGCAGTTCTTC. Translated: CSGRQANSYNEQFF. V and J are TRBV29-1 and TRBJ2-1; the D gene is possibly TRBD1 (6 bases). Trimming left V 7 bases short and J 0 bases short, with 13 bases between. The CDR3 totals 14 residues. CDR1 and CDR2 from the germline V gene are SQVTM and ANQGSEA.